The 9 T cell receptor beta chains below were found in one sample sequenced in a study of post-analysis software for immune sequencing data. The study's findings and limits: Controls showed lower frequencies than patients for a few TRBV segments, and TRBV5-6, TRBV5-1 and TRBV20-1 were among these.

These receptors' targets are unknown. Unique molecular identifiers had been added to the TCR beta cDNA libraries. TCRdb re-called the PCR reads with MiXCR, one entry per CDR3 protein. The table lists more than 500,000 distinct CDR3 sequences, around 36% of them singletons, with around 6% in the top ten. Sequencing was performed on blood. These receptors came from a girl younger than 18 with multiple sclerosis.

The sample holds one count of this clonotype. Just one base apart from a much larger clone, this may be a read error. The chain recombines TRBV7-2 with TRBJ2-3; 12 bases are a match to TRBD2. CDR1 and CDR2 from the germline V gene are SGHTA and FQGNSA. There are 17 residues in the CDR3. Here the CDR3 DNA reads TGTGCCAGCAGCTTTCCGACTAGCGGGGGAGGGACAGATACGCGGTATTTT. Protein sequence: CASSFPTSGGGTDTRYF.

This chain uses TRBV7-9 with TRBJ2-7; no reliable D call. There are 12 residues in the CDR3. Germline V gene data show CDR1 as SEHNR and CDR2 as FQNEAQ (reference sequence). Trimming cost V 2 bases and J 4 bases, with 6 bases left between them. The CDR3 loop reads CASSLNEYEQYF. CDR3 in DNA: TGTGCCAGCAGCTTAAACGAATACGAGCAGTACTTC.

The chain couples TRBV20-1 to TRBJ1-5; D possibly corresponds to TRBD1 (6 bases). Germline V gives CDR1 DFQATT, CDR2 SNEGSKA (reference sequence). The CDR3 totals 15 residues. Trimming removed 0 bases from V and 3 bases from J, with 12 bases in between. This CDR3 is CSARDPNRVNQPQHF. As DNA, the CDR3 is TGCAGTGCTAGAGACCCTAACAGGGTCAATCAGCCCCAGCATTTT.

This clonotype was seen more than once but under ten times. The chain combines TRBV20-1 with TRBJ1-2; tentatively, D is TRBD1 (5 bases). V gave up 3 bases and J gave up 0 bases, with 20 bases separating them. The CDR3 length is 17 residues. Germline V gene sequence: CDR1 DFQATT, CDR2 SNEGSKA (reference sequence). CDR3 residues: CSASARQIQNTNYGYTF. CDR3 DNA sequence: TGCAGTGCTAGTGCGCGACAGATCCAGAACACTAACTATGGCTACACCTTC.

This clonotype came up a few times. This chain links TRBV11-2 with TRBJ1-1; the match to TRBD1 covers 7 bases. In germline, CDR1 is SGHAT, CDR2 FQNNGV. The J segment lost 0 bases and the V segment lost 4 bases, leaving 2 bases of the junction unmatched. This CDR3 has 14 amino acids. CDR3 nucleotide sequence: TGTGCCAGCAGCTCGGGACAGATGAACACTGAAGCTTTCTTT. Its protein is CASSSGQMNTEAFF. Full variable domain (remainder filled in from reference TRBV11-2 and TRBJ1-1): EAGVAQSPRYKIIEKRQSVAFWCNPISGHATLYWYQQILGQGPKLLIQFQNNGVVDDSQLPKDRFSAERLKGVDSTLKIQPAKLEDSAVYLCASSSGQMNTEAFFGQGTRLTVV.

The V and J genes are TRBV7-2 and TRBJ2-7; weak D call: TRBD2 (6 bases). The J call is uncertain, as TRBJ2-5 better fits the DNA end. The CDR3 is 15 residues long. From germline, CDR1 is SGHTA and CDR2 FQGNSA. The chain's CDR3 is CASSSTGLPGETQYF. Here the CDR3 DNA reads TGTGCCAGCAGCTCCACGGGACTTCCCGGGGAGACCCAGTACTTC.

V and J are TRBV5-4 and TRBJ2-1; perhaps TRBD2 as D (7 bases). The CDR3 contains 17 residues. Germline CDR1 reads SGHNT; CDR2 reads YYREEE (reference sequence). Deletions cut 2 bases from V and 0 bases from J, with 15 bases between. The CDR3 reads CASSFGGGGASYNEQFF. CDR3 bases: TGTGCCAGCAGCTTCGGTGGAGGGGGGGCCTCCTACAATGAGCAGTTCTTC.

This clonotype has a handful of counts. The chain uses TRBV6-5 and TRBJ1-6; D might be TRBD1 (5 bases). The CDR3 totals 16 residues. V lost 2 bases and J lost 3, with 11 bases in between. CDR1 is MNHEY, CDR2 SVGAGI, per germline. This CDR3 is CASSYLFDSYNSPLHF. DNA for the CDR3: TGTGCCAGCAGTTACCTCTTTGACAGCTATAATTCACCCCTCCACTTT.

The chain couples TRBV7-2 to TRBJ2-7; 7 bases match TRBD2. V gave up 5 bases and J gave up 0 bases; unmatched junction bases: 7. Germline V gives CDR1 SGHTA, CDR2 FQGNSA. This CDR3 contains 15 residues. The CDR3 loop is CASSPQRGPSYEQYF. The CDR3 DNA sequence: TGTGCCAGCAGCCCGCAGCGGGGCCCCTCCTACGAGCAGTACTTC.